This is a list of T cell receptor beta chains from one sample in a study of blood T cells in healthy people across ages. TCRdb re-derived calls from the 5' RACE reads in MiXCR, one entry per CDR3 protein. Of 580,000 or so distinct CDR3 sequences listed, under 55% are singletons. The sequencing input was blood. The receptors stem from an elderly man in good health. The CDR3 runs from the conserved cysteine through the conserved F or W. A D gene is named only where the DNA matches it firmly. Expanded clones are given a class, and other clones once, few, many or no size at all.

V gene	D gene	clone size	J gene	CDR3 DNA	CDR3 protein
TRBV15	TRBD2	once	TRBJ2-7	TGTGCCACCAGCGCGAAGATCGGCCTAGCGGGAGGTTTTTCCTACGAGCAGTACTTC	CATSAKIGLAGGFSYEQYF
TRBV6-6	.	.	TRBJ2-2	TGTGCCAGCAGGAAGGGGCGAACCGGGGAGCTGTTTTTT	CASRKGRTGELFF
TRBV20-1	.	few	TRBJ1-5	TGCAGTGCTAGGGACGGCTTAAATCCGCCCCAGCATTTT	CSARDGLNPPQHF
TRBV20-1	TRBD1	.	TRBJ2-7	TGCAGTGCACGTTCCGGACAGGGTGGCGAGCAGTACTTC	CSARSGQGGEQYF
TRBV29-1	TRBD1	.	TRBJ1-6	TGCAGCGTGCTCACAGGGGGCGATAATTCACCCCTCCACTTT	CSVLTGGDNSPLHF
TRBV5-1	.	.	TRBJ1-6	TGCGCCAGCAGCTTGGCCGGGAGCTCCTATAATTCACCCCTCCACTTT	CASSLAGSSYNSPLHF
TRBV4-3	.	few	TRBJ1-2	TGCGCCAGCAGCCACCCAACCGTCGACGGGGCACCTCGGGAAGGCTATGGCTACACCTTC	CASSHPTVDGAPREGYGYTF
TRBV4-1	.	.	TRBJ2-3	TGCGCCAGCAGCTCAAGGGGGGAGGTGAATACGCAGTATTTT	CASSSRGEVNTQYF
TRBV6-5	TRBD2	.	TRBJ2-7	TGTGTCAGCAGTTCGACTAGCGGGGTCTACAATGAGCAGTACTTC	CVSSSTSGVYNEQYF
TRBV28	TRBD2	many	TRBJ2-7	TGTGCCAGCAGGCCGGGACTAGCGGGAGGGGCGGTATACGAGCAGTACTTC	CASRPGLAGGAVYEQYF
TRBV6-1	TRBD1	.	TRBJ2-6	TGTGCCAGCAGCTCAGGACAGGGGGCATTCTCCGGGGCCAACGTCCTGACTTTC	CASSSGQGAFSGANVLTF
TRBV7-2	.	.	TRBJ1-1	TGTGCCAGCAGCCGTCTCGGGCTGAACACTGAAGCTTTCTTT	CASSRLGLNTEAFF
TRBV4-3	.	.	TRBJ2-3	TGCGCCAGCAGCCAAGGGTCGGGGGCAGATACGCAGTATTTT	CASSQGSGADTQYF
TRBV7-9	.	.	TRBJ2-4	TGTGCCAGCAGCTTAGATATACAGGCGGGGTTGGTTAAAAACATTCAGTACTTC	CASSLDIQAGLVKNIQYF
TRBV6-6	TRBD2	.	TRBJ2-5	TGTGCCAGCAGTGGGGCGGGGGGAGAGACCCAGTACTTC	CASSGAGGETQYF